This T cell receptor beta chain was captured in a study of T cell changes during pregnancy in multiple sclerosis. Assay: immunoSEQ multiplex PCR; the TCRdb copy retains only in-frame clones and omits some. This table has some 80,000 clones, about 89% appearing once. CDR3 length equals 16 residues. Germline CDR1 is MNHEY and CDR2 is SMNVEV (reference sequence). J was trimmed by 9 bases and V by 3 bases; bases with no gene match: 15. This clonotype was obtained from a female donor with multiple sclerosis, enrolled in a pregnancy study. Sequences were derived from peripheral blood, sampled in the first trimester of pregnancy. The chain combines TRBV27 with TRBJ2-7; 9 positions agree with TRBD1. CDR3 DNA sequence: TGTGCCAGCAGTTTTACCGGGACAGGGACAGGAGGAAGGCAGTACTTC. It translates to CASSFTGTGTGGRQYF.